The subject of this entry is one T cell receptor beta chain. Time point reported: before trial treatment. The entry originates in a study of low-dose radiotherapy and immunotherapy resistance in tumors. Overall study context: Over 26 weeks, cohort 2 got 1 Gy every two weeks, reaching 13 Gy. One day prior to radiation and immunotherapy, intravenous cyclophosphamide at 200 mg/m2 was given, repeated every two weeks.

The V gene lost 6 bases and the J gene lost 4 bases, with 15 bases spanning the gap. Germline V CDR1 and CDR2: MDHEN, SYDVKM. The CDR3 spans 14 residues. Primers targeting TRAV and TRBV primed first-strand cDNA, covering alpha and beta chains. TCRs underwent around 18 PCR cycles of amplification with a constant-region primer and V-primer adapter. MiXCR was run by TCRdb on the reads, yielding one entry per CDR3 protein. In the table there are 64,000 or so distinct CDR3 sequences, about a quarter of which are singletons. The genes are TRBV28 and TRBJ1-2; tentative D call: TRBD1 (6 bases). This TCR came from a male donor with rectosigmoid adenocarcinoma. The source material was PBMCs, sampled before treatment. CDR3 sequence (DNA): TGTGCCAGCAGCACCTCAGGGGCCGGCTATGGCTACACCTTC. This encodes CASSTSGAGYGYTF.